This T cell receptor (beta chain) was captured by sequencing in a study of cytomegalovirus exposure and HLA in healthy donors. Study in general: A data release that came early held some 84 million unique TCRs from HLA-typed donors.

PCR involved 60 Vbeta and 13 Jbeta primers. Assay: immunoSEQ multiplex PCR; the TCRdb copy retains only in-frame clones and omits some. The data contain roughly 100,000 clones, approximately 79% of them singletons. V shed 7 bases and J 2 bases; nucleotides not matched to a gene: 8. The germline CDR1 and CDR2 sequences are SNHLY and FYNNEI. CDR3 length equals 15 residues. The chain uses TRBV2 and TRBJ2-1; 7 nucleotides align to TRBD1. The sequence came from a man between 45 and 60 years old in good health and CMV-seropositive. What was sequenced was PBMCs. The CDR3 nucleotides are TGTGCCAGCATGCCCCGACAGGGTGCCTACAATGAGCAGTTCTTC. As protein: CASMPRQGAYNEQFF.